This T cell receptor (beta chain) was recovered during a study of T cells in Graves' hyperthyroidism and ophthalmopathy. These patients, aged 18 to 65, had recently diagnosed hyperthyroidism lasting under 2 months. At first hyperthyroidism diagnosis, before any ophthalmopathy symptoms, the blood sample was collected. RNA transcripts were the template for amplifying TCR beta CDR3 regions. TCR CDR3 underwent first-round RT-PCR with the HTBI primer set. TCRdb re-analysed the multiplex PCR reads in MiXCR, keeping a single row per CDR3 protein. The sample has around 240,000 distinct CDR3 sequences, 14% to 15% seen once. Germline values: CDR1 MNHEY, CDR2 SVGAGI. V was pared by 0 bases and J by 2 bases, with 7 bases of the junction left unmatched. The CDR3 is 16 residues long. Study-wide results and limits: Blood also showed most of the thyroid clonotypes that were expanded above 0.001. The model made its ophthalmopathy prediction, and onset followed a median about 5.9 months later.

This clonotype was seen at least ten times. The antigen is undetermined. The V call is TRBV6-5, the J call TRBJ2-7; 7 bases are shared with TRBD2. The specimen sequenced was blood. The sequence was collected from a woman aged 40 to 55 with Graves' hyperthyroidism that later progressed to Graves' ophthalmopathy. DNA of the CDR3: TGTGCCAGCAGTTACTCGTCGGCACTAGCGACCTACGAGCAGTACTTC. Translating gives CASSYSSALATYEQYF.